Below, 21 T cell receptor beta chains from the same sample are listed, as sequenced in a study of T cells in Graves' hyperthyroidism and ophthalmopathy. RNA transcripts yielded amplified TCR beta CDR3 regions. An initial round of RT-PCR targeting the TCR CDR3 relied on the HTBI primer set. TCRdb independently ran MiXCR on the multiplex PCR reads; one entry per CDR3 protein. The sample contains hundreds of thousands of distinct CDR3 sequences, approximately 14% of which appear only once. Sequenced input: blood. The receptors here all came from a woman under 30 with Graves' hyperthyroidism.

This clonotype was seen only a few times. V is TRBV3-1 and J is TRBJ1-5; 11 bases align to TRBD1. V shed 0 bases, J shed 9 bases, and the junction held 4 bases outside the gene matches. The CDR3 has 15 amino acids. From germline, CDR1 is LGHDT and CDR2 YNNKEL (reference sequence). CDR3 region: CASSQEGTGGWPQHF. The CDR3 DNA reads as TGTGCCAGCAGCCAAGAAGGGACAGGGGGTTGGCCCCAGCATTTT.

The V and J genes are TRBV19 and TRBJ1-5, with TRBD1 identical over 8 bases. This CDR3 has 15 residues. Per the germline V gene, CDR1 is LNHDA and CDR2 is SQIVND (reference sequence). The J segment lost 6 bases and the V segment lost 3 bases, leaving 7 bases of the junction unmatched. CDR3 sequence reads: CASSIGQGASQPQHF. The CDR3 DNA sequence: TGTGCCAGTAGTATTGGGCAGGGGGCAAGTCAGCCCCAGCATTTT.

This clonotype was seen a handful of times. This sequence joins TRBV27 and TRBJ2-2, with 12 bases that match TRBD1. Germline CDR1 is MNHEY and CDR2 is SMNVEV (reference sequence). This CDR3 has 15 amino acids. With 6 bases clipped from V and 3 bases from J, the junction kept 2 bases outside the gene matches. CDR3 loop: CASRRDRGHTGELFF. Written as DNA, the CDR3 is TGTGCCAGCAGAAGGGACAGGGGGCACACCGGGGAGCTGTTTTTT.

The J gene is TRBJ1-5, the V gene TRBV29-1; the D is unclear. Trimming shortened V by 0 bases and J by 6 bases, and 6 bases separated the two germline ends. CDR1 and CDR2 from the germline V gene are SQVTM and ANQGSEA. The CDR3 covers 12 residues. In nucleotides, the CDR3 is TGCAGCGTTGAAGATCGGAGTCAGCCCCAGCATTTT. This encodes CSVEDRSQPQHF. The full variable domain, rest sourced from reference TRBV29-1 and TRBJ1-5, is SAVISQKPSRDICQRGTSLTIQCQVDSQVTMMFWYRQQPGQSLTLIATANQGSEATYESGFVIDKFPISRPNLTFSTLTVSNMSPEDSSIYLCSVEDRSQPQHFGDGTRLSIL.

This clonotype was picked up many times. CDR3 nucleotide sequence: TGTGCCAGCAGTGGAGTTGGACAGTCCTACGAGCAGTACTTC. Translation gives CASSGVGQSYEQYF. The chain is built from TRBV6-2 or TRBV6-3 and TRBJ2-7; perhaps TRBD1 as D (6 bases). Germline CDR1 is MNHEY and CDR2 is SVGEGT. Trimming left V 5 bases short and J 1 base short, with 12 bases between. CDR3 length equals 14 residues.

Comments on this clonotype: Just one base apart from a much larger clone, this may be a read error. The rearrangement joins TRBV20-1 to TRBJ2-1, with TRBD2 matching over 8 bases. Germline assignment: CDR1 DFQATT and CDR2 SNEGSKA (reference sequence). V shed 3 bases, J shed 10 bases, and the junction held 8 bases outside the gene matches. This CDR3 contains 13 residues. The chain's CDR3 is CSARTGGPQEQFF. Here the CDR3 DNA reads TGCAGTGCTAGGACGGGAGGGCCGCAAGAGCAGTTCTTC.

Details on this clonotype: This sequence may be a read error, since a much larger clone differs from it by one base. The chain uses TRBV24-1 and TRBJ2-7; the D gene is possibly TRBD2 (7 bases). Gene TRBJ2-1 matches the end of the DNA better, so the J call may be wrong. The germline gives CDR1 KGHDR, CDR2 SFDVKD. The CDR3 extends over 14 amino acids. The CDR3 sequence: CATSQTGGSYEQFF. CDR3 nucleotides: TGTGCCACCAGTCAAACGGGGGGCTCCTACGAGCAGTTCTTC.

The genes are TRBV5-1 and TRBJ1-1; D possibly corresponds to TRBD1 (5 bases). The V and J ends lost 1 base and 6 bases respectively, with 10 bases between them. CDR1 and CDR2 from the germline V gene are SGHRS and YFSETQ. This CDR3 contains 13 residues. This CDR3 reads CASSLQGFSEAFF. Here the CDR3 DNA reads TGCGCCAGCAGCTTGCAGGGCTTCTCTGAAGCTTTCTTT.

This sequence joins TRBV20-1 and TRBJ2-1; the match to TRBD2 covers 9 bases. There are 14 residues in the CDR3. With V trimmed by 3 bases and J by 1 base, 1 base remained unmatched. Germline values: CDR1 DFQATT, CDR2 SNEGSKA (reference sequence). The CDR3 spells CSASLAGSYNEQFF. DNA of the CDR3: TGCAGTGCTAGTCTAGCGGGGTCCTACAATGAGCAGTTCTTC.

This clonotype was detected a few times. The chain is built from TRBV3-1 and TRBJ2-1, with a tentative D call TRBD2 (5 bases). CDR1 LGHDT and CDR2 YNNKEL come from the germline V gene (reference sequence). The V and J ends lost 3 bases and 10 bases respectively, with 10 bases between them. This CDR3 has 12 residues. Here the CDR3 reads CASSHGLLEQFF. CDR3 nucleotides: TGTGCCAGCAGCCACGGACTCCTAGAGCAGTTCTTC.

The chain joins TRBV13 to TRBJ2-7; D is possibly TRBD1 (6 bases). Between the trimmed V and J ends, which lost 4 bases and 3 bases, there was a span of 19 bases. CDR3 length: 16 residues. Germline CDR1 is PRHDT and CDR2 is FYEKMQ (reference sequence). CDR3 nucleotides: TGTGCCAGCAGCTCCACAGGGCCTAGTGGATACTACGAGCAGTACTTC. Translating it yields CASSSTGPSGYYEQYF.

Ten or more counts support this clonotype. J is TRBJ1-1 and V is TRBV3-1; D remains ambiguous. The CDR3 sequence is 11 residues long. Germline CDR1 and CDR2: LGHDT and YNNKEL (reference sequence). V lost 6 bases and J lost 8, with 10 bases in between. CDR3 residues: CASSRETEAFF. DNA for the CDR3: TGTGCCAGCAGTCGAGAGACCGAAGCTTTCTTT.

V is TRBV5-5 and J is TRBJ1-6; D is undetermined. This CDR3 has 18 residues. V shed 4 bases and J shed 0 bases, with 17 bases lying between them. Germline lookup yields CDR1 SGHKS and CDR2 YYEKEE (reference sequence). The CDR3 sequence is CASSLRTPLSSYNSPLHF. In nucleotides, the CDR3 is TGTGCCAGCAGCCTCCGAACCCCCCTAAGCTCCTATAATTCACCCCTCCACTTT. Looking up the rest from reference TRBV5-5 and TRBJ1-6 gives the full variable domain: DAGVTQSPTHLIKTRGQQVTLRCSPISGHKSVSWYQQVLGQGPQFIFQYYEKEERGRGNFPDRFSARQFPNYSSELNVNALLLGDSALYLCASSLRTPLSSYNSPLHFGNGTRLTVT.

This chain uses TRBV20-1 with TRBJ2-7; TRBD2 might be the D (6 bases). Trimming took 5 bases from V and 3 from J, leaving 11 bases between them. CDR3 length: 12 residues. CDR1 and CDR2 (germline): DFQATT, SNEGSKA (reference sequence). CDR3 sequence: CSALGLHYEQYF. For the CDR3, the DNA is TGCAGTGCTCTGGGACTCCACTACGAGCAGTACTTC.

This chain joins TRBV4-3 and TRBJ2-1, with D unresolved. The CDR3 totals 17 residues. Germline CDR1 is LGHNA and CDR2 is YSLEER. Trimming pared 0 bases from V and 5 bases from J, leaving 17 bases between. The CDR3 nucleotides read TGCGCCAGCAGCCAAGACCTCGTGCGGATTTCGGACAATGAGCAGTTCTTC. It specifies CASSQDLVRISDNEQFF.

The genes are TRBV27 and TRBJ2-3; perhaps TRBD2 as D (6 bases). The ends were cut back, 7 bases at V and 2 bases at J, with 16 bases in the middle. The CDR3 is 15 amino acids. CDR1 and CDR2 (germline): MNHEY, SMNVEV (reference sequence). This CDR3 is CASTAGLPTTDTQYF. In nucleotides, the CDR3 is TGTGCCAGCACCGCGGGACTCCCGACCACAGATACGCAGTATTTT.

This clonotype has a count of ten or more. This chain connects TRBV18 to TRBJ2-1; D possibly matches TRBD1 or TRBD2 (5 bases each). The V gene lost 3 bases and the J gene lost 2 bases, with 8 bases spanning the gap. The CDR3 has 14 residues. CDR1 KGHSH and CDR2 LQKENI come from the germline V gene. The CDR3 reads CASSPGVPYNEQFF. In nucleotides, the CDR3 is TGTGCCAGCTCACCGGGGGTACCCTACAATGAGCAGTTCTTC.

This clonotype came up many times. The rearrangement links TRBV7-8 to TRBJ2-3; D is possibly TRBD2 (6 bases). Per germline, CDR1 SGHVS and CDR2 FQNEAQ. Deletions cut 6 bases from V and 7 bases from J, with 17 bases between. The CDR3 contains 14 residues. This CDR3 is CASRSGEAKHTQYF. The CDR3 bases are TGTGCCAGCAGGAGTGGGGAGGCCAAGCATACGCAGTATTTT.

This clonotype was counted only a few times. J is TRBJ2-4 and V is TRBV7-9; 9 positions match TRBD1. Germline CDR1 SEHNR, CDR2 FQNEAQ (reference sequence). J was trimmed by 8 bases and V by 4 bases; bases with no gene match: 9. The CDR3 is made up of 15 amino acids. This chain's CDR3 is CASSSTTGGRDIQYF. CDR3 DNA: TGTGCCAGCAGCTCGACGACAGGGGGACGAGACATTCAGTACTTC.

Many counts were recorded for this clonotype. The chain carries TRBV2 and TRBJ2-1; the match to TRBD2 covers 9 bases. V shed 5 bases, J shed 4 bases, and the junction held 18 bases outside the gene matches. The CDR3 covers 19 residues. The germline CDR1 and CDR2 sequences are SNHLY and FYNNEI. The CDR3 sequence: CASSPEPRISGSIYNEQFF. DNA of the CDR3: TGTGCCAGCAGTCCTGAACCTCGGATTAGCGGGAGTATTTACAATGAGCAGTTCTTC.

This clonotype has only a few counts. This chain connects TRBV5-1 to TRBJ2-2, with TRBD2 matching over 9 bases. Germline assignment: CDR1 SGHRS and CDR2 YFSETQ. The trim removed 0 bases at V and 5 bases at J, leaving 5 bases unmatched. The CDR3 runs 16 residues. The CDR3 region is CASSLDGSGRTGELFF. CDR3 bases: TGCGCCAGCAGCTTGGATGGTAGCGGGAGAACCGGGGAGCTGTTTTTT.